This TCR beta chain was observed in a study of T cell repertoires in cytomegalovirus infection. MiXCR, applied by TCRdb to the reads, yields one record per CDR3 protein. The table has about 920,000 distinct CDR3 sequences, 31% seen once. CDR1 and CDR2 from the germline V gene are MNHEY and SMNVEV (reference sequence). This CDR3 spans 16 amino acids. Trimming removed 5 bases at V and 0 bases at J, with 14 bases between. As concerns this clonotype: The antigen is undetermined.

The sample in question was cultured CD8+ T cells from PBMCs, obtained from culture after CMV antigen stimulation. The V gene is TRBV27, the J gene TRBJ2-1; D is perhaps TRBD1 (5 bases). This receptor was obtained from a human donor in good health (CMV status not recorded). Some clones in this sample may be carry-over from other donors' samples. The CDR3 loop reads CASSNGHSSSYNEQFF. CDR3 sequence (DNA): TGTGCCAGCAGTAACGGACACTCCAGCTCCTACAATGAGCAGTTCTTC.